This T cell receptor beta chain was recorded in a study of regulatory T cells in long-lasting Graves disease (dated by TCRdb to the early 2020s). For the wider study: Persistent Graves' disease was defined as antithyroid drug treatment for over 5 years with persistently positive TSH receptor autoantibodies. The study was conducted in China and was registered as a clinical trial. TCR sequencing covered some 13 persistent and about 20 newly diagnosed Graves' disease patients, 33 samples in total. Persistent Graves' disease patients in the clinical cohort had taken antithyroid drugs for roughly ten years on average. This study used TCR sequencing and RNA sequencing of peripheral blood to compare persistent Graves' disease patients against newly diagnosed Graves' disease patients.

Findings and caveats that apply to the study as a whole: Lower TCR Shannon entropy and fewer highly expanded clones were observed in persistent Graves' disease patients than in newly diagnosed patients, which suggested clonal expansion. Sequencing and analysis were limited to the TCR beta chain. Persistent patients shared more public clonotypes among themselves (2,741) than newly diagnosed patients did (about 900). Preferential use of TRBV28, TRBJ1-2 and TRBJ2-5 was observed in persistent disease, whereas TRBV20-1 and TRBJ2-1 were favored in newly diagnosed disease. The authors noted that the small sample size was a limitation that may lower accuracy. Because the primary lesion, thyroid tissue, could not be accessed, the study looked at peripheral blood alone.

Spanning cysteine to phenylalanine, the CDR3 consists of 13 amino acids. CDR3 DNA is the only sequence kept; it has 39 bases, read in frame from the first base. At the junction V is shortened by 1 base and J by 9 bases; bases outside the gene matches: 6. CDR1 SGHNT and CDR2 YENEEA are derived from the germline V gene. The meaning of the sample's time point label: persistent/refractory GD, antithyroid drugs over 5 years with positive TRAb. RNA was extracted from PBMCs in TRIzol for both TCR sequencing and RNA sequencing. The diagnosis of Graves' disease followed American Thyroid Association guidelines. Patients for the study were recruited at an endocrinology department in Xi'an, China. From each patient, roughly 9 milliliters of peripheral blood was collected into an EDTA anticoagulant tube. PBMCs were isolated by Ficoll Paque Plus density gradient separation without further T cell sorting. An Agilent 2100 Bioanalyzer and agarose gel were used to assess RNA quality, and a NanoDrop 2000 was used to measure RNA concentration.

The receptor library was made with multiplex PCR. This sample was sequenced with an Illumina HiSeq 4000. iRepertoire HTBI primers and Arm-PCR amplification of CDR3 regions were used to construct TCR beta libraries. Gel purification was performed on PCR products prior to sequencing. The published analysis was carried out like this. Gene usage analysis of CDR3 amino acid clonotypes relied on the approximately 62 TRBV and 14 TRBJ segments identified across samples. Filtered high-quality paired reads were merged into contigs using COPE and FqMerger. BLAST was used to align contigs to the IMGT TRBV, TRBD and TRBJ reference genes, and CDR3 was defined following IMGT. Any clonotype with a frequency above 0.1% was classified as a highly expanded clone. Shannon entropy served as the measure of repertoire diversity, while the Gini coefficient captured V-J evenness. A clonotype found in more than one individual was treated as public. TCRdb reran the public reads through fastp at Q25 and MiXCR, keeping productive beta chains. Rows are unified per CDR3 protein, each entry keeping the most common DNA and genes. The V and J calls here are based on TCRdb, not the publication. The sample table holds more than 650,000 distinct CDR3 sequences, of which around 32% were seen once. The leading ten clones occupy about 40% of the sample.

Comments on this clonotype: Its specific antigen is unknown. Within one base of it there is no much larger clone, and no base qualities were kept.

The clonotype originates from a female donor with Graves disease. Sequenced material: peripheral blood mononuclear cells (PBMCs), taken when the disease was refractory, from a patient treated with antithyroid drugs. The rearranged segments are TRBV11-3 and TRBJ2-7; 7 central nucleotides agree with TRBD2. Read as DNA, the sequence is TGTGCCAGCAGCTTAGGGGGGGGTCGACGGCAGTACTTC. This gives the protein CASSLGGGRRQYF.